The present TCR beta chain was sequenced within a study of OX40 agonist ivuxolimab in advanced cancers. Study overall: Patients were roughly 83% male with ages about 23 to 90, mean around 58. Three partial responders included one hepatocellular carcinoma patient and two cutaneous melanoma patients.

Broader study findings: Relatively little clonal expansion, among the lowest observed, appeared in partial responders at 0.1-3.0 mg/kg.

In germline, CDR1 is SGHTA, CDR2 FQGNSA. The V end was cut by 5 bases, the J end by 5 bases, with 10 bases between. The CDR3 runs to 13 residues. About this clone itself: What it binds is unknown.

Assay: immunoSEQ multiplex PCR; the TCRdb copy retains only in-frame clones and omits some. This sample carries about 82,000 clones, 91% of them seen once, and the ten largest clones take 2.3%. This specimen was CD4+ or CD8+ T cells sorted from blood, taken in a trial of the OX40 agonist ivuxolimab. V is TRBV7-2 and J is TRBJ1-5; D call uncertain. This TCR derives from an adult with an advanced solid tumor such as melanoma, head and neck, liver or kidney cancer. The CDR3 loop is CASSPYNHQPQHF. CDR3 sequence (DNA): TGTGCCAGCAGCCCCTACAACCATCAGCCCCAGCATTTT.